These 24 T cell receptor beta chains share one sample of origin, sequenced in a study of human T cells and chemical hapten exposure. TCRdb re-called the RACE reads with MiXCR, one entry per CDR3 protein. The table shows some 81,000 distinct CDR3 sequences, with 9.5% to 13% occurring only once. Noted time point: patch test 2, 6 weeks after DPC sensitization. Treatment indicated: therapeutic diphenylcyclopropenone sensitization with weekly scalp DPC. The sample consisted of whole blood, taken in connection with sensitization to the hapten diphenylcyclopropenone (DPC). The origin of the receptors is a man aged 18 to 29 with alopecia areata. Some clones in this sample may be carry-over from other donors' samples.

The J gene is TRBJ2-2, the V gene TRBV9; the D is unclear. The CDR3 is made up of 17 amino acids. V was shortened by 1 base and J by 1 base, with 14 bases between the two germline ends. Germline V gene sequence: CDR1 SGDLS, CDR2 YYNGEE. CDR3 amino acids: CASSVSRMGKNTGELFF. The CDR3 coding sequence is TGTGCCAGCAGCGTATCCAGGATGGGGAAGAACACCGGGGAGCTGTTTTTT.

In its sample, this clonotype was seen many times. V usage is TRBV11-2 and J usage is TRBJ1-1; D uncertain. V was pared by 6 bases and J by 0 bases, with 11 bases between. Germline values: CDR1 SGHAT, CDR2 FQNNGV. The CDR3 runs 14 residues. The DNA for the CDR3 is TGTGCCAGCAGTCTGGACGGTATGAACACTGAAGCTTTCTTT. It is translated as CASSLDGMNTEAFF. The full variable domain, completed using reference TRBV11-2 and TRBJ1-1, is EAGVAQSPRYKIIEKRQSVAFWCNPISGHATLYWYQQILGQGPKLLIQFQNNGVVDDSQLPKDRFSAERLKGVDSTLKIQPAKLEDSAVYLCASSLDGMNTEAFFGQGTRLTVV.

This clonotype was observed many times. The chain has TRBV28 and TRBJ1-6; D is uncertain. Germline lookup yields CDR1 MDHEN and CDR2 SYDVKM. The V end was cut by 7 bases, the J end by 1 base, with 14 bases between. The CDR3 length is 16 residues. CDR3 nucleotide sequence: TGTGCCAGCAACCCCAAGGGAAGTTCCTATAATTCACCCCTCCACTTT. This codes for CASNPKGSSYNSPLHF.

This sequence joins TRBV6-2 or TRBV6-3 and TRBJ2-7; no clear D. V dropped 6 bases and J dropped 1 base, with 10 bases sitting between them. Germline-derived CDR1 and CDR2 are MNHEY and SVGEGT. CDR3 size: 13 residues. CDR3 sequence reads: CASSQDWSYEQYF. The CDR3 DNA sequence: TGTGCCAGCAGCCAAGACTGGTCCTACGAGCAGTACTTC.

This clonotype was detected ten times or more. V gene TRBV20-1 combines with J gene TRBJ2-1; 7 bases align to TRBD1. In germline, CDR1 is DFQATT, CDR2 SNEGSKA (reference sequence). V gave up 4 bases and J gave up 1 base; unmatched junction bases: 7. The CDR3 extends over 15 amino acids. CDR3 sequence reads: CSATLQGRSYNEQFF. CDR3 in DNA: TGCAGTGCTACGTTACAGGGGCGATCCTACAATGAGCAGTTCTTC.

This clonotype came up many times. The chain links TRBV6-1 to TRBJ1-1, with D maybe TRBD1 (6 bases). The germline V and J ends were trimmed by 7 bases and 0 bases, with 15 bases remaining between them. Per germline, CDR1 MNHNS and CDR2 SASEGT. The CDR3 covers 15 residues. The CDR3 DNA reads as TGTGCCAGCACCGGGACATTAACCTTGAACACTGAAGCTTTCTTT. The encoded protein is CASTGTLTLNTEAFF.

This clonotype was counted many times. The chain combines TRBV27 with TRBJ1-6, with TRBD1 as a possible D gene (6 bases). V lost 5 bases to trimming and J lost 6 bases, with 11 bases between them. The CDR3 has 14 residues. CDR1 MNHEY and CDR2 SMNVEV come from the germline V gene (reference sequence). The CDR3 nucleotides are TGTGCCAGCAGTCCGACAGGAGGTAATTCACCCCTCCACTTT. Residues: CASSPTGGNSPLHF.

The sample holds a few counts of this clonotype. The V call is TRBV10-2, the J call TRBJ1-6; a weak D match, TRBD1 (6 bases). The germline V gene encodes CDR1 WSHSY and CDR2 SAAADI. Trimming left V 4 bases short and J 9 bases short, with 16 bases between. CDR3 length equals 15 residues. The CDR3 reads CASSASGGVTSPLHF. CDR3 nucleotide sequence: TGCGCCAGCAGTGCGTCGGGGGGCGTTACTTCACCCCTCCACTTT.

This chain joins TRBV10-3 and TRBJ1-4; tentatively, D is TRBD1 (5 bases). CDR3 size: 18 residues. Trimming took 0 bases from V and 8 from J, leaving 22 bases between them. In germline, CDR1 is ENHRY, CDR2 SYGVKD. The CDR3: CAISESKSFPGVAEKLFF. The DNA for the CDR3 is TGTGCCATCAGTGAGTCGAAATCTTTTCCGGGGGTAGCGGAAAAACTGTTTTTT.

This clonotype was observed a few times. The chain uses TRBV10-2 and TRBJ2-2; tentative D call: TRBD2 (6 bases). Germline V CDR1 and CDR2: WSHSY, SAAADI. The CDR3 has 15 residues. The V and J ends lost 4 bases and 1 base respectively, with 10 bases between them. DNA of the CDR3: TGCGCCAGCAGTGGGCTAGCGAGGAACACCGGGGAGCTGTTTTTT. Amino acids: CASSGLARNTGELFF.

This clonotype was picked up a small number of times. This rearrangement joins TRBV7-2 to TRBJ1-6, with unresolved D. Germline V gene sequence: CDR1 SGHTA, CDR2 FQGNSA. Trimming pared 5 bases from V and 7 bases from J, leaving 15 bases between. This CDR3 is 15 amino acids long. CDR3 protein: CASSPGFQSNSPLHF. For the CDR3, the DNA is TGTGCCAGCAGCCCCGGGTTCCAATCCAATTCACCCCTCCACTTT.

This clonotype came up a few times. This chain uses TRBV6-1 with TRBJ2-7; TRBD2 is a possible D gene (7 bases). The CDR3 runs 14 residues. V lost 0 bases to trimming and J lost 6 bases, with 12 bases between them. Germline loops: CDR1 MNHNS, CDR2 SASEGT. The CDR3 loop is CASSEALGGPEQYF. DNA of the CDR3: TGTGCCAGCAGTGAAGCTCTGGGGGGGCCCGAGCAGTACTTC.

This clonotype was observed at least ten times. The chain's CDR3 is CASSDNALNTEAFF. DNA of the CDR3: TGTGCCAGCAGTGACAACGCCTTGAACACTGAAGCTTTCTTT. This chain joins TRBV6-4 and TRBJ1-1, with no clear D. The CDR3 runs 14 residues. V was pared by 2 bases and J by 0 bases, with 7 bases between. The germline V gene has CDR1 MRHNA and CDR2 SNTAGT.

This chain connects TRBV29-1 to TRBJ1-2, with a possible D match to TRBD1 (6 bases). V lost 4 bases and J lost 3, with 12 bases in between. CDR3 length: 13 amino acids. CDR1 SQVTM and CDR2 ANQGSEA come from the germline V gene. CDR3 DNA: TGCAGCGTTGTACAGGGTTTTTACTATGGCTACACCTTC. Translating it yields CSVVQGFYYGYTF.

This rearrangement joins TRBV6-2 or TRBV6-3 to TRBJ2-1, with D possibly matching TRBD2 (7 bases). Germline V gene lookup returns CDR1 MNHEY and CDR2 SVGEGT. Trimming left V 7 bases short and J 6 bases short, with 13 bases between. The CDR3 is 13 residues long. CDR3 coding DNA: TGTGCCAGCACCCTAGGGGGGGTCAATGAGCAGTTCTTC. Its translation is CASTLGGVNEQFF.

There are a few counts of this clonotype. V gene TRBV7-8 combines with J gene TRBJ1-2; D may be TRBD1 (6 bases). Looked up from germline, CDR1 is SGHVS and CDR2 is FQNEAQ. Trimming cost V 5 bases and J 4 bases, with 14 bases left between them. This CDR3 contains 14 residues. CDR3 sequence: CASSRTARGYGYTF. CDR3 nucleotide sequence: TGTGCCAGCAGCCGGACAGCCAGGGGCTATGGCTACACCTTC.

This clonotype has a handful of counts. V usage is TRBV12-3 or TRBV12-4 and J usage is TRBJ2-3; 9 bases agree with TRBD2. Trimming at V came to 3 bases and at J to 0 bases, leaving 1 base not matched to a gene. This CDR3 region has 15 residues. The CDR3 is CASSLTSGSTDTQYF. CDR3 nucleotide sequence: TGTGCCAGCAGTTTGACTAGCGGTAGCACAGATACGCAGTATTTT.

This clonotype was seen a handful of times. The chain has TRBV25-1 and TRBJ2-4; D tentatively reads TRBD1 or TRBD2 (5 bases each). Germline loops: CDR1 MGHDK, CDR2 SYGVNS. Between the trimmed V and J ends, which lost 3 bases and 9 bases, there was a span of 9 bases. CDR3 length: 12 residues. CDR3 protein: CASSDQGAIQYF. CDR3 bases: TGTGCCAGCAGTGACCAGGGAGCCATTCAGTACTTC. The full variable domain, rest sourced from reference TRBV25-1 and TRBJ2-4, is EADIYQTPRYLVIGTGKKITLECSQTMGHDKMYWYQQDPGMELHLIHYSYGVNSTEKGDLSSESTVSRIRTEHFPLTLESARPSHTSQYLCASSDQGAIQYFGAGTRLSVL.

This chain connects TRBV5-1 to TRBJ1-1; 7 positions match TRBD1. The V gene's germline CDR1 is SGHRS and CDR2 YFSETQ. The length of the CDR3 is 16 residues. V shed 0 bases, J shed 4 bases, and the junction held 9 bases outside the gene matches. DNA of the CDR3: TGCGCCAGCAGCTTGGCCGGTCTGTCAGGGGGCACTGAAGCTTTCTTT. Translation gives CASSLAGLSGGTEAFF.

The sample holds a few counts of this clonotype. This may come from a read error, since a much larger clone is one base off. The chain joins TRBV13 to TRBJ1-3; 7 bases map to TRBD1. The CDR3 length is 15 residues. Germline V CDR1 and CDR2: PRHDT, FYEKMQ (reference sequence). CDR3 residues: CACSTGTASGNTIYF. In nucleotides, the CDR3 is TGTGCCTGCAGCACCGGGACAGCATCTGGAAACACCATATATTTT.

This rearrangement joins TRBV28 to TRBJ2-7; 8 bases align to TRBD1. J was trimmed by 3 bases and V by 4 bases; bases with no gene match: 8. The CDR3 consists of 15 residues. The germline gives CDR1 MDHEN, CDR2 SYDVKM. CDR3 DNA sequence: TGTGCCAGCAGTTCCCTCCGGGACAGGTTCTACGAGCAGTACTTC. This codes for CASSSLRDRFYEQYF.

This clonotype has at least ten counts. The CDR3 nucleotides are TGCAGCGTTGGGGAAGCGGGGCCCTACGAGCAGTACTTC. Translation: CSVGEAGPYEQYF. The chain carries TRBV29-1 and TRBJ2-7; 7 nucleotides align to TRBD2. J was trimmed by 2 bases and V by 4 bases; bases with no gene match: 5. Germline lookup yields CDR1 SQVTM and CDR2 ANQGSEA. This CDR3 spans 13 amino acids.

CDR3: CASSYSNWVNYGYTF. In DNA form, the CDR3 reads TGTGCCAGCAGTTACTCGAATTGGGTCAACTATGGCTACACCTTC. The chain has TRBV6-5 and TRBJ1-2; D is undetermined. Per the germline V gene, CDR1 is MNHEY and CDR2 is SVGAGI. The CDR3 spans 15 residues. V was trimmed by 0 bases and J by 2 bases, leaving 10 bases between them.

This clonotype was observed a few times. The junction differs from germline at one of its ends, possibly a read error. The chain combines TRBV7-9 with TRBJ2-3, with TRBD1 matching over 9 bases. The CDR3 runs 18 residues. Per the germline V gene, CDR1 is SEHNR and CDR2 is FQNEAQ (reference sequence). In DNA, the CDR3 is TGTGCCAGCAGCTTACTTTCGATAAACAGGGGGCGCGAAGATACACAGTATTTT. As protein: CASSLLSINRGREDTQYF.